The 13 T cell receptor beta chains below all came from one sample that was sequenced in a study of blood T cell repertoires in COVID-19. The repertoire was sequenced with immunoSEQ multiplex PCR; TCRdb's copy has only in-frame clones and lacks some. This repertoire shows fewer than 200,000 clones, 88% found once; its top ten account for 9%. The sequenced material came from PBMCs or T cells enriched from blood (not recorded which). Receptors originate from a woman aged 18-29 years who had recovered from COVID-19.

The chain links TRBV27 to TRBJ1-1; perhaps TRBD1 as D (5 bases). The V end lost 6 bases, the J end lost 3 bases, and 17 bases lay between the germline ends. The CDR3 length is 15 residues. The germline V gene encodes CDR1 MNHEY and CDR2 SMNVEV (reference sequence). The CDR3 loop reads CASRGWATEDTEAFF. For the CDR3, the DNA is TGTGCCAGCAGAGGGTGGGCGACAGAGGACACTGAAGCTTTCTTT.

This rearrangement joins TRBV5-4 to TRBJ2-2, with a weak D call TRBD2 (7 bases). Between the trimmed V and J ends, which lost 4 bases and 3 bases, there was a span of 16 bases. Looked up from germline, CDR1 is SGHNT and CDR2 is YYREEE (reference sequence). This CDR3 region has 16 residues. CDR3 DNA sequence: TGTGCCAGCAGCCCTCCGGGGGGACATTACACCGGGGAGCTGTTTTTT. Its protein is CASSPPGGHYTGELFF.

This clone has just one count. The chain employs TRBV10-2 and TRBJ2-1; 11 bases are shared with TRBD2. Germline CDR1 reads WSHSY; CDR2 reads SAAADI. After removal of 6 bases from V and 4 bases from J, the junction contained 2 bases not matched to a gene. The CDR3 totals 14 residues. CDR3 loop: CASRLAGEYNEQFF. CDR3 nucleotide sequence: TGCGCCAGCAGACTAGCGGGGGAATACAATGAGCAGTTCTTC.

This clone showed up just once. The V call is TRBV28, the J call TRBJ1-3; D might be TRBD1 (5 bases). The germline gives CDR1 MDHEN, CDR2 SYDVKM. This CDR3 region has 13 residues. Between the trimmed V and J ends, which lost 6 bases and 0 bases, there was a span of 6 bases. The CDR3 nucleotides read TGTGCCAGCAGGGGACTCTCTGGAAACACCATATATTTT. It encodes CASRGLSGNTIYF.

V usage is TRBV6-5 and J usage is TRBJ2-1, with 11 bases lining up with TRBD2. V dropped 7 bases and J dropped 9; count of bases not matched to a gene: 8. Germline V gene data show CDR1 as MNHEY and CDR2 as SVGAGI. CDR3 length: 14 amino acids. The CDR3 DNA reads TGTGCCAGCACTCGGGGGACTAGCGGCGGTGAGCAGTTCTTC. Translation: CASTRGTSGGEQFF.

The chain carries TRBV5-1 and TRBJ2-1; D perhaps matches TRBD2 (5 bases). This CDR3 spans 13 amino acids. V gave up 0 bases and J gave up 10 bases, with 11 bases separating them. In germline, CDR1 is SGHRS, CDR2 YFSETQ. The CDR3 is CASSLARAEEQFF. The CDR3 coding sequence is TGCGCCAGCAGCTTGGCGAGGGCGGAGGAGCAGTTCTTC.

The genes are TRBV3-1 (or the pseudogene TRBV3-2) and TRBJ1-2, with D perhaps matching TRBD1 (6 bases). The CDR3 is made up of 13 amino acids. Germline CDR1 LGHDT, CDR2 YNNKEL (reference sequence). The V and J ends lost 6 bases and 4 bases respectively, with 12 bases between them. The DNA for the CDR3 is TGTGCCAGCAGACCGGGAGGGGGCTATGGCTACACCTTC. It is translated as CASRPGGGYGYTF.

The V and J genes are TRBV10-2 and TRBJ2-1, with 9 bases identical to TRBD2. Germline CDR1 is WSHSY and CDR2 is SAAADI. With V trimmed by 6 bases and J by 3 bases, 9 bases remained unmatched. There are 16 residues in the CDR3. CDR3 amino acids: CASRGIAGAGYNEQFF. The CDR3 nucleotides are TGCGCCAGCAGGGGGATAGCGGGAGCGGGCTACAATGAGCAGTTCTTC.

The V call is TRBV14, the J call TRBJ2-7, with unresolved D. CDR3 length: 12 residues. Germline V lookup: CDR1 SGHDN, CDR2 FVKESK. Trimming took 0 bases from V and 6 from J, leaving 6 bases between them. The DNA of the CDR3 is TGTGCCAGCAGCCAAGATACGGTCGAGCAGTACTTC. This gives the protein CASSQDTVEQYF.

This chain uses TRBV9 with TRBJ2-1, with a tentative D call TRBD1 (6 bases). CDR3 length equals 16 residues. V was trimmed by 3 bases and J by 2 bases, leaving 15 bases between them. Germline lookup yields CDR1 SGDLS and CDR2 YYNGEE. The CDR3 sequence is CASSGNRDIPYNEQFF. DNA of the CDR3: TGTGCCAGCAGCGGTAACCGGGACATTCCCTACAATGAGCAGTTCTTC. The full variable domain, its missing parts supplied by reference TRBV9 and TRBJ2-1, is DSGVTQTPKHLITATGQRVTLRCSPRSGDLSVYWYQQSLDQGLQFLIQYYNGEERAKGNILERFSAQQFPDLHSELNLSSLELGDSALYFCASSGNRDIPYNEQFFGPGTRLTVL.

V usage is TRBV5-1 and J usage is TRBJ2-2, with unresolved D. This CDR3 has 12 amino acids. Germline CDR1 is SGHRS and CDR2 is YFSETQ. V was pared by 4 bases and J by 3 bases, with 4 bases between. CDR3: CASSLYTGELFF. The CDR3 DNA reads TGCGCCAGCAGCCTTTACACCGGGGAGCTGTTTTTT.

The rearrangement uses TRBV18 and TRBJ1-4; TRBD1 matches 9 bases. The CDR3 sequence is 16 residues long. The germline gives CDR1 KGHSH, CDR2 LQKENI. Trimming removed 3 bases from V and 7 bases from J; junction bases left unmatched: 9. Written as DNA, the CDR3 is TGTGCCAGCTCACCTTCCGGGACAGGGCGTGTTGAAAAACTGTTTTTT. The encoded protein is CASSPSGTGRVEKLFF.

Relative to its sample, this clone is medium-sized. The chain employs TRBV30 and TRBJ1-2, with D possibly TRBD1 on 5 matching bases. Trimming removed 0 bases at V and 8 bases at J, with 13 bases between. The germline CDR1 and CDR2 sequences are GTSNPN and SVGIG (reference sequence). This CDR3 has 13 residues. CDR3 DNA sequence: TGTGCCTGGAGTGTACCTCCGGGGGAAGGCTACACCTTC. Protein sequence: CAWSVPPGEGYTF. Complete variable domain (other parts from reference TRBV30 and TRBJ1-2): SQTIHQWPATLVQPVGSPLSLECTVEGTSNPNLYWYRQAAGRGLQLLFYSVGIGQISSEVPQNLSASRPQDRQFILSSKKLLLSDSGFYLCAWSVPPGEGYTFGSGTRLTVV.